These T cell receptor beta chains were read from a single sample in a study of blood T cell repertoires in COVID-19. Some clones are missing from TCRdb's copy, which holds only in-frame ones; the method was immunoSEQ multiplex PCR. The sample contains over 150,000 clones, around 83% of which appear only once. The sequenced sample consisted of peripheral blood. Every receptor here comes from a woman between 55 and 75 years old with COVID-19, enrolled during active disease. CDR3s leave out the opening cysteine and the closing phenylalanine or tryptophan.

TRBJ2-5,TRBV18,ASSRPGLAVQETQY
TRBJ1-2,TRBV9,ASSVGGGLYGYT
TRBJ2-4,TRBV5-4,ASSFAGASKNIQY
TRBJ1-2,TRBV2,ASSGTGAGGYT
TRBJ1-3,TRBV5-1,ASSLAGGTGNTIY
TRBJ1-6,TRBV19,ASSNRGISPLH
TRBJ2-1,TRBV3-1/TRBV3-2,ASSSGNSYNEQF
TRBJ1-5,TRBV10-3,ATGTGDYSNQPQH
TRBJ1-1,TRBV5-5,ASSPWFGGVNTEAF
TRBJ1-2,TRBV6-5,ASRGTGDVYGYT
TRBJ1-2,TRBV2,ASTLVTGWSGYT
TRBJ1-5,TRBV5-6,ASSLLREINQPQH
TRBJ2-3,TRBV19,ASRPSDTDTQY
TRBJ1-1,TRBV18,ASSRDDRVGNTEAF
TRBJ2-3,TRBV7-2,ASSSYRGQDTQY
TRBJ2-7,TRBV27,ASSSTDRVYEQY
TRBJ1-1,TRBV18,ASSRGGRDTEAF
TRBJ2-7,TRBV27,ASSLLDRTSYEQY
TRBJ1-5,TRBV9,ASSPNSISNQPQH
TRBJ2-5,TRBV7-8,ASSSTGTSGSQETQY
TRBJ1-1,TRBV6-5,ASRAVTEAF
TRBJ1-5,TRBV7-9,ASSLEGTRGRNQPQH
TRBJ2-7,TRBV27,ASSLRQPSLYEQY
TRBJ1-1,TRBV11-2,ASSFQTGGSSEAF
TRBJ1-5,TRBV24-1,ATSDPRQGNQPQH
TRBJ2-6,TRBV5-1,ASSLGFRGGGANVLT
TRBJ2-3,TRBV11-3,ASSPSGIRTDTQY
TRBJ1-6,TRBV30,AWSVRAGALH
TRBJ2-3,TRBV30,AWSSSGGADTQY